This TCR beta chain appears in the sequencing data of a study of T cells expressing NK-cell markers. TCRdb reprocessed the 5' RACE reads and stores each CDR3 protein as one record, lacking DNA. This table lists approximately 110,000 distinct CDR3 sequences. The CDR3 is 14 amino acids. CDR1 and CDR2 (germline): SEHNR, FQNEAQ (reference sequence). The sequencing sample was made of blood T cells: a sorted CD56 or NKG2C T cell subset, CD4+ or CD8+ T cells, or bulk PBMC T cells (not recorded which). The rearrangement uses TRBV7-9 and TRBJ1-5. This receptor was obtained from a woman aged 18 to 75 in good health. CDR3 sequence: CASSLAGQNQPQHF.